The present T cell receptor (beta chain) was sequenced within a study of regulatory T cells in long-lasting Graves disease. Whole-study context: Newly diagnosed Graves' patients took antithyroid drugs under 3 months.

Concerning this clonotype: Its antigen is undetermined.

Time point defined: newly diagnosed GD, antithyroid drugs for less than 3 months. After RNA was extracted from PBMCs, the TCR library was made from it. Staff drew roughly 10 milliliters of peripheral blood into EDTA tubes. The CDR3 is 15 residues long. Germline values: CDR1 LGHNA, CDR2 YNFKEQ. The ends were cut back, 1 base at V and 3 bases at J, with 13 bases in the middle. For TCR beta, libraries came from iRepertoire HTBI primers and Arm-PCR of CDR3 regions. Via MiXCR, TCRdb re-called the multiplex PCR reads, giving one row per CDR3 protein. The repertoire has 450,000 to 600,000 distinct CDR3 sequences, around 16% of them found once; the top ten carry less than 15%. Study conclusions and caveats: There were preferences for TRBV28, TRBJ1-2 and TRBJ2-5 in persistent disease. TCR diversity was lower in persistent Graves' patients (versus newly diagnosed ones).

The same specimen was also included in a second study, on T cells in Graves' hyperthyroidism and ophthalmopathy.

Material: peripheral blood mononuclear cells (PBMCs), obtained at new diagnosis, from a patient treated with antithyroid drugs. V gene TRBV4-2 combines with J gene TRBJ2-7; maybe TRBD1 (6 bases). The sequence was collected from a man aged 40-49 years with Graves disease. CDR3 sequence reads: CASSQVSGVIYEQYF. DNA of the CDR3: TGTGCCAGCAGCCAAGTGTCAGGGGTCATCTACGAGCAGTACTTC.